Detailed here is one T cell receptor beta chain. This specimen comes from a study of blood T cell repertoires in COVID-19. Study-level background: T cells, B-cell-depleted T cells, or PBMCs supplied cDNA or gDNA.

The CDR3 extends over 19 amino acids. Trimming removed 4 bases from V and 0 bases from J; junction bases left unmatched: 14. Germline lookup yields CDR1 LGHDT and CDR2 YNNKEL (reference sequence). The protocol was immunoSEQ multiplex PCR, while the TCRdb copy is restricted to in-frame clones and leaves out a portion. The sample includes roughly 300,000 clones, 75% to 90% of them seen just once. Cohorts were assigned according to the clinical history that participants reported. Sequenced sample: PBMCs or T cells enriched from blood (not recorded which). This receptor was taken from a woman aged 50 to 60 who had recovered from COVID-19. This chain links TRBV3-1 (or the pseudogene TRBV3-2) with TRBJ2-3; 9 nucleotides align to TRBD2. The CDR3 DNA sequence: TGTGCCAGCAGCCTGGCAGTAGGACTAGCGTTACCTAGCACAGATACGCAGTATTTT. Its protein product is CASSLAVGLALPSTDTQYF.